This passage covers 5 T cell receptor beta chains from one sample sequenced in a study of blood T cell repertoires in COVID-19. TCRdb keeps only in-frame clones here, not all; method: immunoSEQ multiplex PCR. The sample has approximately 230,000 clones, just over 85% seen once; the top ten hold roughly a sixth. The material sequenced was PBMCs or T cells enriched from blood (not recorded which). These receptors were obtained from a man between 18 and 29 years old who had recovered from COVID-19.

The chain uses TRBV3-1 (or the pseudogene TRBV3-2) and TRBJ1-6; D remains ambiguous. The CDR3 has 17 amino acids. The ends were cut back, 0 bases at V and 6 bases at J, with 15 bases in the middle. CDR1 and CDR2 (germline): LGHDT, YNNKEL (reference sequence). CDR3 protein: CASSQDQSPLVNSPLHF. CDR3 sequence (DNA): TGTGCCAGCAGCCAAGATCAATCCCCCTTAGTTAATTCACCCCTCCACTTT.

V is TRBV28 and J is TRBJ1-5, with D uncertain. Trimming removed 11 bases from V and 6 bases from J, with 8 bases in between. The CDR3 spans 10 residues. Per the germline V gene, CDR1 is MDHEN and CDR2 is SYDVKM. The CDR3 sequence is CAYGTQPQHF. The CDR3 DNA follows: TGTGCCTACGGTACTCAGCCCCAGCATTTT.

The rearrangement uses TRBV11-2 and TRBJ1-2, with TRBD1 matching 12 bases. The CDR3 is 15 residues long. Germline V gene lookup returns CDR1 SGHAT and CDR2 FQNNGV. After removal of 4 bases from V and 8 bases from J, the junction contained 8 bases not matched to a gene. The CDR3 region has the DNA TGTGCCAGCAGCTCCCCAGGGACAGGGGGCAGGGGCTACACCTTC. Translated, it gives CASSSPGTGGRGYTF. The whole variable domain, filled in from reference TRBV11-2 and TRBJ1-2, reads EAGVAQSPRYKIIEKRQSVAFWCNPISGHATLYWYQQILGQGPKLLIQFQNNGVVDDSQLPKDRFSAERLKGVDSTLKIQPAKLEDSAVYLCASSSPGTGGRGYTFGSGTRLTVV.

V gene TRBV6-5 combines with J gene TRBJ2-7; perhaps TRBD1 as D (6 bases). The CDR3 has 14 amino acids. The germline CDR1 and CDR2 sequences are MNHEY and SVGAGI. The V gene lost 8 bases and the J gene lost 5 bases, with 19 bases spanning the gap. CDR3 coding DNA: TGTGCCAGCGAAAAATACAGGGACCTACACGAGCAGTACTTC. Translation: CASEKYRDLHEQYF.

The gene calls are TRBV7-8 and TRBJ2-5; 12 bases map to TRBD2. With V trimmed by 0 bases and J by 5 bases, 4 bases remained unmatched. The length of the CDR3 is 16 residues. The germline CDR1 and CDR2 sequences are SGHVS and FQNEAQ. CDR3 residues: CASSLAPSGGAETQYF. The CDR3 DNA reads TGTGCCAGCAGCTTAGCCCCTAGCGGGGGGGCGGAGACCCAGTACTTC.